The sequence of this TCR beta chain was determined in a study of T cell repertoires in cytomegalovirus infection. One entry per CDR3 protein results from TCRdb running MiXCR on the reads. The sample carries 400,000 or so distinct CDR3 sequences, about a sixth recorded once. Input material: PBMCs. The receptor was isolated from a human donor in good health (CMV status not recorded). Some clones in this sample may be carry-over from other donors' samples.

CDR3 amino acids: CASSLNSQSPQHF. CDR3 sequence (DNA): TGTGCCAGCAGCTTAAACTCGCAGTCTCCCCAGCATTTT. The genes are TRBV7-6 and TRBJ1-5; D is unresolved. The CDR3 is made up of 13 amino acids. Trimming left V 2 bases short and J 10 bases short, with 12 bases between. The germline V gene has CDR1 SGHVS and CDR2 FNYEAQ.